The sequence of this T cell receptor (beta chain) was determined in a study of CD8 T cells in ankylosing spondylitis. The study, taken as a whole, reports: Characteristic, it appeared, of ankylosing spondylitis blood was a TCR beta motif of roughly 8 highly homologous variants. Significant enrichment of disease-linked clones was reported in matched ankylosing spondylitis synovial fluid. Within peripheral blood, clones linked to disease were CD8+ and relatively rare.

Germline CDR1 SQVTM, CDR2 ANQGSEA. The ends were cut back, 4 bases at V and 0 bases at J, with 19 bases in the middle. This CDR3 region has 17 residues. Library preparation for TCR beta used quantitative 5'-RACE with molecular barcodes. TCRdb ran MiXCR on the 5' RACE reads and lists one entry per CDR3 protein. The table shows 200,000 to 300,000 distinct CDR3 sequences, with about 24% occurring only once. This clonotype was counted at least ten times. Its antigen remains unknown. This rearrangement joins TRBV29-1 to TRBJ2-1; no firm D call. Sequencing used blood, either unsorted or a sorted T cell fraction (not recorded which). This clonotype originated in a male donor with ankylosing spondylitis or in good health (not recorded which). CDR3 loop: CSVVLLPGPSSYNEQFF. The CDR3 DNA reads TGCAGCGTTGTCCTCCTCCCCGGCCCAAGCTCCTACAATGAGCAGTTCTTC.